This T cell receptor (beta chain) is drawn from a study of human T cells and chemical hapten exposure. Study as a whole: The study enrolled mostly female patients with alopecia areata, totalis or universalis.

One entry per CDR3 protein results from TCRdb running MiXCR on the RACE reads. This sample has about 380,000 distinct CDR3 sequences, with about 4.8% found just once. Documented time point: patch test 1, 2 weeks after DPC sensitization. Described treatment: therapeutic diphenylcyclopropenone sensitization with weekly scalp DPC. Patients had alopecia, were aged 18 to 70, and were not pregnant. Whole blood, unfractionated, served as the material for total RNA extraction. This clonotype was detected only a few times. The antigen is unknown. This CDR3 comprises 15 residues. The germline V gene encodes CDR1 SGHRS and CDR2 YFSETQ. The ends lost 2 bases at V and 7 bases at J; junction bases unmatched: 5. Study-level findings and limits: The presence of alopecia in the donors means their immune response may differ from healthy people's.

V is TRBV5-1 and J is TRBJ2-1, with 11 bases that match TRBD2. The sample consisted of whole blood, taken in connection with sensitization to the hapten diphenylcyclopropenone (DPC). This sequence was found in a woman aged 45-60 years with alopecia areata. Some clones in this sample may be carry-over from other donors' samples. This CDR3 reads CASSLLSGGANEQFF. CDR3 in DNA: TGCGCCAGCAGCTTACTTAGCGGGGGGGCTAATGAGCAGTTCTTC.